This entry lists 20 T cell receptor beta chains sequenced from one sample in a study of T-cell memory formation after mild COVID-19. MiXCR, applied by TCRdb to the 5' RACE reads, yields one record per CDR3 protein. This sample yields roughly 400,000 distinct CDR3 sequences, of which about a sixth are seen a single time; roughly 21% belongs to the top ten. The sample was PBMCs or a T cell subset sorted from them (not recorded which). These TCRs come from a man between 18 and 35 years old who had mild COVID-19 (a few samples of this study predate the infection). Cell type and time point are not known.

The chain has TRBV18 and TRBJ1-5; D not resolved. Trimming shortened V by 6 bases and J by 4 bases, and 16 bases separated the two germline ends. Germline V gene sequence: CDR1 KGHSH, CDR2 LQKENI. CDR3 length: 15 residues. CDR3 nucleotide sequence: TGTGCCAGCTCCGCCCCGGGCAGAGATAATCAGCCCCAGCATTTT. Translation: CASSAPGRDNQPQHF.

In its sample, this clonotype was seen a few times. The V gene is TRBV5-6, the J gene TRBJ1-5, with D possibly being TRBD1 (5 bases). The germline V gene encodes CDR1 SGHDT and CDR2 YYEEEE. The V end was cut by 4 bases, the J end by 0 bases, with 11 bases between. The CDR3 is 15 residues long. The CDR3 reads CASSTRQYSNQPQHF. In DNA form, the CDR3 reads TGTGCCAGCAGCACCCGACAGTATAGCAATCAGCCCCAGCATTTT.

The CDR3 nucleotides are TGCAGTGCTAGACCGCGACTGGGCACAGATACGCAGTATTTT. Its translation is CSARPRLGTDTQYF. The genes are TRBV20-1 and TRBJ2-3; the D is unclear. This CDR3 is built from 14 residues. V shed 2 bases and J shed 1 base, with 10 bases lying between them. Germline values: CDR1 DFQATT, CDR2 SNEGSKA (reference sequence).

This chain connects TRBV10-1 to TRBJ2-7, with D perhaps being TRBD1 or TRBD2 (5 bases each). V was shortened by 2 bases and J by 3 bases, with 11 bases between the two germline ends. The CDR3 is 14 amino acids. Per germline, CDR1 WNHNN and CDR2 SYGVQD (reference sequence). CDR3 DNA: TGCGCCAGCAGTGAGATCGGGGCTAACTACGAGCAGTACTTC. Encoded protein: CASSEIGANYEQYF.

This clonotype was picked up many times. J is TRBJ1-2 and V is TRBV20-1, with D perhaps matching TRBD1 (6 bases). The germline V gene has CDR1 DFQATT and CDR2 SNEGSKA (reference sequence). V was clipped by 2 bases and J by 4 bases, with 17 bases between them. This CDR3 is 15 amino acids long. The CDR3 DNA follows: TGCAGTGCTAGACCCGCCAGGGGAGATATCTATGGCTACACCTTC. Amino acid sequence: CSARPARGDIYGYTF.

The CDR3 here is CASSARDGAYEQYV. For the CDR3, the DNA is TGTGCCAGCAGTGCACGGGACGGTGCCTACGAGCAGTACGTC. V and J are TRBV6-1 and TRBJ2-7; D is perhaps TRBD1 or TRBD2 (5 bases each). From germline, CDR1 is MNHNS and CDR2 SASEGT. Trimming removed 4 bases from V and 2 bases from J, with 12 bases in between. The CDR3 contains 14 residues.

This clonotype was counted a single time. J is TRBJ2-1 and V is TRBV19; D possibly corresponds to TRBD2 (5 bases). In germline, CDR1 is LNHDA, CDR2 SQIVND (reference sequence). The CDR3 totals 15 residues. V was trimmed by 5 bases and J by 5 bases, leaving 16 bases between them. The CDR3 loop reads CASSWVGRGHNEQFF. For the CDR3, the DNA is TGTGCCAGTAGTTGGGTTGGGAGAGGGCACAATGAGCAGTTCTTC.

In nucleotides, the CDR3 is TGTGCCAGCAGTTACCTCCCCACGGGTGGTGGCTACACCTTC. Translated, it gives CASSYLPTGGGYTF. The rearrangement links TRBV6-5 to TRBJ1-2; D is undetermined. Germline CDR1 MNHEY, CDR2 SVGAGI. The CDR3 has 14 amino acids. With 2 bases removed from V and 7 bases from J, the gap between germline ends came to 14 bases.

This clonotype was detected only once. The J gene is TRBJ2-1, the V gene TRBV5-1; 7 bases line up with TRBD1. Germline V lookup: CDR1 SGHRS, CDR2 YFSETQ. V trimming: 4 bases; J trimming: 8 bases; junction bases outside the gene matches: 15. The CDR3 loop spans 16 amino acids. DNA of the CDR3: TGCGCCAGCAGCCCAGGTGACAGGGTAGGAGTCGATGAGCAGTTCTTC. Residues: CASSPGDRVGVDEQFF. Supplemented by reference TRBV5-1 and TRBJ2-1, the full variable domain reads KAGVTQTPRYLIKTRGQQVTLSCSPISGHRSVSWYQQTPGQGLQFLFEYFSETQRNKGNFPGRFSGRQFSNSRSEMNVSTLELGDSALYLCASSPGDRVGVDEQFFGPGTRLTVL.

This clonotype was detected only a few times. The rearrangement uses TRBV5-8 and TRBJ2-1; TRBD2 matches at 7 bases. Germline lookup yields CDR1 SGHTS and CDR2 YDEGEE. The V and J ends lost 4 bases and 4 bases, in that order; junction bases with no gene match: 11. This CDR3 is 16 amino acids long. The DNA for the CDR3 is TGTGCCAGCAGCCCTGCCTCAGCGGGGTCTTACAATGAGCAGTTCTTC. Translating it yields CASSPASAGSYNEQFF.

This clonotype was detected ten times or more. The chain joins TRBV4-2 to TRBJ2-3; D is possibly TRBD2 (5 bases). The CDR3 sequence is 15 residues long. Germline CDR1 LGHNA, CDR2 YNFKEQ. Trimming removed 1 base from V and 6 bases from J, with 14 bases in between. CDR3 DNA: TGTGCCAGCAGCCAAGGGAGCGGTTTGTTCGATACGCAGTATTTT. This translates into CASSQGSGLFDTQYF.

The chain links TRBV11-2 to TRBJ2-3; D ambiguous. Looked up from germline, CDR1 is SGHAT and CDR2 is FQNNGV. The V and J ends lost 0 bases and 0 bases respectively, with 10 bases between them. This CDR3 has 16 amino acids. CDR3 residues: CASSLETSTSTDTQYF. The CDR3 bases are TGTGCCAGCAGCTTAGAGACTTCTACTAGCACAGATACGCAGTATTTT.

This clonotype was observed at least ten times. The rearrangement links TRBV5-1 to TRBJ2-1; D uncertain. V gave up 4 bases and J gave up 5 bases, with 10 bases separating them. CDR1 and CDR2 from the germline V gene are SGHRS and YFSETQ. This CDR3 is built from 13 residues. CDR3 sequence (DNA): TGCGCCAGCAGCGAGCGAGGCCACAATGAGCAGTTCTTC. It translates to CASSERGHNEQFF.

This chain links TRBV4-3 with TRBJ2-1, with 7 bases fitting TRBD2. The CDR3 consists of 13 residues. Germline CDR1 is LGHNA and CDR2 is YSLEER. Losses at the gene ends were 3 bases for V and 10 bases for J; bases not matched to a gene: 6. The CDR3 DNA reads as TGCGCCAGCAGCCAGGCCTCCGGGGGGGAGCAGTTCTTC. The encoded protein is CASSQASGGEQFF.

This clonotype was seen a handful of times. The chain combines TRBV7-9 with TRBJ2-5; TRBD2 might be the D (6 bases). This CDR3 region has 16 residues. Trimming removed 5 bases from V and 5 bases from J, with 21 bases in between. The germline V gene encodes CDR1 SEHNR and CDR2 FQNEAQ (reference sequence). The CDR3 DNA reads TGTGCCAGCAGCACCCGAGGAGGGGTTTTGGGGGAGACCCAGTACTTC. Amino acid sequence: CASSTRGGVLGETQYF.

This clonotype was found a few times. The chain couples TRBV27 to TRBJ2-2, with unresolved D. The V gene's germline CDR1 is MNHEY and CDR2 SMNVEV (reference sequence). The length of the CDR3 is 13 residues. V lost 6 bases and J 7 bases, leaving 12 bases between the germline ends. In DNA, the CDR3 is TGTGCCAGCAGATCCCCGTTGAGCGGGGAGCTGTTTTTT. Translation: CASRSPLSGELFF.

In its sample, this clonotype was seen a few times. V gene TRBV20-1 combines with J gene TRBJ1-4; 7 bases are a match to TRBD1. The length of the CDR3 is 14 residues. J was trimmed by 5 bases and V by 2 bases; bases with no gene match: 5. Germline CDR1 DFQATT, CDR2 SNEGSKA (reference sequence). The DNA for the CDR3 is TGCAGTGCTAGAACAGGGGAAGTAAATGAAAAACTGTTTTTT. Encoded protein: CSARTGEVNEKLFF.

This clonotype came up a few times. The chain joins TRBV6-2 or TRBV6-3 to TRBJ2-3; 7 positions agree with TRBD2. This CDR3 is built from 15 residues. J was trimmed by 2 bases and V by 5 bases; bases with no gene match: 7. The germline V gene has CDR1 MNHEY and CDR2 SVGEGT. DNA for the CDR3: TGTGCCAGCAGTCCTGCGGGGGACTACACAGATACGCAGTATTTT. The encoded protein is CASSPAGDYTDTQYF.

This clonotype was seen more than once but under ten times. V usage is TRBV7-6 and J usage is TRBJ1-1; 8 bases are a match to TRBD1. The length of the CDR3 is 13 residues. Per germline, CDR1 SGHVS and CDR2 FNYEAQ. The junction had 10 bases not matched to a gene; V was cut back by 5 bases and J by 11 bases. This CDR3 is CASSDGQGRGAFF. The CDR3 nucleotides read TGTGCCAGCAGCGATGGACAGGGCCGGGGGGCTTTCTTT.

This clonotype was seen many times. The rearrangement uses TRBV2 and TRBJ2-5, with D perhaps matching TRBD1 (6 bases). Germline CDR1 reads SNHLY; CDR2 reads FYNNEI. The CDR3 extends over 13 amino acids. Trimming shortened V by 7 bases and J by 2 bases, and 11 bases separated the two germline ends. In nucleotides, the CDR3 is TGTGCCAGCAACCGACAGGAACAAGAGACCCAGTACTTC. Translating gives CASNRQEQETQYF.